Sequencing of this T cell receptor (beta chain) was carried out in a study of blood T cells in healthy people across ages. A second PCR, run for roughly 7 to 11 cycles, used a sample-barcoded 5' primer plus a J-beta primer mix. TCRdb re-called the 5' RACE reads with MiXCR, one entry per CDR3 protein. Of around 1,000,000 distinct CDR3 sequences in the sample, 35% to 45% were seen once. This CDR3 comprises 15 residues. Per germline, CDR1 SGHRS and CDR2 YFSETQ. V was pared by 0 bases and J by 6 bases, with 12 bases between. Sequencing input: blood. This chain connects TRBV5-1 to TRBJ1-4; D is unclear. This TCR came from a man between 18 and 29 years old in good health. The CDR3 nucleotides are TGCGCCAGCAGCTTGGCGTTAGGAACGGATGAAAAACTGTTTTTT. This translates into CASSLALGTDEKLFF.